Below, 18 T cell receptor beta chains from the same sample are listed, as sequenced in a study of blood T cells in healthy people across ages (dated by TCRdb to 2015 to 2017). The library was prepared using 5' RACE. Sequencing relied on an Illumina HiSeq 2500. The second PCR ran for about 7 to 11 cycles and used a J-beta primer mix along with a sample-barcoded 5' primer. TCRdb trimmed the raw reads at Q25, called clones with MiXCR and kept productive beta chains. Each record represents a unique CDR3 protein, reported with the most common genes and DNA among its rows. In all, the sample holds more than 900,000 distinct CDR3 sequences, and 25% to 35% of those were seen once. Of the sample, roughly 10% falls within the top ten clones. This sample was also put to use in a study of T cells of mothers and their children.

Sequencing was performed on blood. These receptors all come from a middle-aged woman in good health.

The chain couples TRBV6-5 to TRBJ2-6; D is perhaps TRBD1 (5 bases). Deletions cut 7 bases from V and 4 bases from J, with 14 bases between. CDR1 MNHEY and CDR2 SVGAGI come from the germline V gene. The CDR3 consists of 15 residues. This CDR3 reads CASTRIWTGANVLTF. The CDR3 DNA reads TGTGCCAGCACCAGGATTTGGACAGGGGCCAACGTCCTGACTTTC.

The V gene is TRBV29-1, the J gene TRBJ1-1; tentative D call: TRBD1 (5 bases). V lost 3 bases to trimming and J lost 7 bases, with 12 bases between them. The CDR3 has 12 residues. The V gene's germline CDR1 is SQVTM and CDR2 ANQGSEA. The CDR3: CSVDGGGGEAFF. CDR3 DNA: TGCAGCGTTGACGGGGGAGGAGGTGAAGCTTTCTTT.

This clonotype has more than one count but fewer than ten. The genes are TRBV21-1 and TRBJ2-3; the table's D call, TRBD1, was not checked against the DNA. TRBV21-1 is a pseudogene locus. The CDR3 totals 15 residues. The CDR3, as DNA: TGTGCCAGCAGCAAAGCCGGACAGGGCACAGATACGCAGTATTTT. This encodes CASSKAGQGTDTQYF.

The rearrangement uses TRBV20-1 and TRBJ1-2; D possibly corresponds to TRBD1 (5 bases). The germline V and J ends were trimmed by 4 bases and 4 bases, with 13 bases remaining between them. CDR1 is DFQATT, CDR2 SNEGSKA, per germline (reference sequence). The CDR3 contains 13 residues. CDR3 in amino acids: CSATGGGFYGYTF. For the CDR3, the DNA is TGCAGTGCTACCGGGGGAGGCTTCTATGGCTACACCTTC.

This clonotype was counted between two and nine times. The V and J genes are TRBV10-3 and TRBJ1-2; TRBD1 matches 7 bases. The germline V gene has CDR1 ENHRY and CDR2 SYGVKD. This CDR3 contains 14 residues. The junction had 7 bases not matched to a gene; V was cut back by 5 bases and J by 4 bases. CDR3 region: CAISPGTDIYGYTF. In DNA form, the CDR3 reads TGTGCCATCAGTCCCGGGACAGACATCTATGGCTACACCTTC.

This clonotype has only a few counts. The chain has TRBV7-9 and TRBJ2-3; the D gene is possibly TRBD1 (6 bases). With 6 bases removed from V and 0 bases from J, the gap between germline ends came to 19 bases. There are 17 residues in the CDR3. Germline assignment: CDR1 SEHNR and CDR2 FQNEAQ (reference sequence). Here the CDR3 reads CASRDKKGDSSTDTQYF. CDR3 bases: TGTGCCAGCAGGGACAAAAAGGGGGATTCGAGCACAGATACGCAGTATTTT.

The chain uses TRBV20-1 and TRBJ1-6; 8 bases map to TRBD1. The CDR3 extends over 14 amino acids. J was trimmed by 10 bases and V by 6 bases; bases with no gene match: 11. CDR1 is DFQATT and CDR2 is SNEGSKA in the germline V gene (reference sequence). The CDR3 DNA is TGCAGTGCAAAGAGGACAGGGATGGGATCACCCCTCCACTTT. This gives the protein CSAKRTGMGSPLHF.

With regard to this clonotype: This could be a read error, since a much larger clone is one nucleotide away. This chain connects TRBV10-2 to TRBJ1-2, with a weak D call TRBD1 (6 bases). Trimming took 6 bases from V and 4 from J, leaving 12 bases between them. Germline CDR1 is WSHSY and CDR2 is SAAADI. The length of the CDR3 is 13 residues. The DNA for the CDR3 is TGCGCCAGCAGCGCACAGGGAGGCTATGGCTACACCTTC. This encodes CASSAQGGYGYTF.

This clonotype was seen only a few times. CDR3 amino acids: CASSPALRTYTGELFF. CDR3 in DNA: TGTGCCAGCAGCCCTGCTCTGCGAACCTACACCGGGGAGCTGTTTTTT. The chain employs TRBV7-2 and TRBJ2-2; D gene unclear. V was cut by 5 bases and J by 3 bases, with 16 bases left in between. This CDR3 spans 16 amino acids. Germline CDR1 reads SGHTA; CDR2 reads FQGNSA.

The sample holds many counts of this clonotype. The chain uses TRBV20-1 and TRBJ2-5; TRBD2 matches 13 bases. Unmatched junction bases numbered 2, after V lost 0 bases and J lost 4 bases. CDR3 length equals 15 residues. Looked up from germline, CDR1 is DFQATT and CDR2 is SNEGSKA (reference sequence). For the CDR3, the DNA is TGCAGTGCTAGAGATGGGACTAGCGGGGCAGAGACCCAGTACTTC. Its protein product is CSARDGTSGAETQYF.

To note about this clonotype: Possible read error: a much larger clone is one base away. The chain is built from TRBV7-2 and TRBJ1-3; D gene uncertain. CDR3 length: 15 residues. The V end was cut by 3 bases, the J end by 0 bases, with 9 bases between. CDR1 is SGHTA and CDR2 is FQGNSA in the germline V gene. The CDR3 coding sequence is TGTGCCAGCAGCTTCAGACTGATCTCTGGAAACACCATATATTTT. Protein sequence: CASSFRLISGNTIYF.

Only a few counts were recorded for this clonotype. This rearrangement joins TRBV29-1 to TRBJ2-7, with TRBD2 as a possible D gene (6 bases). The CDR3 length is 16 residues. Between the trimmed V and J ends, which lost 7 bases and 4 bases, there was a span of 26 bases. Germline assignment: CDR1 SQVTM and CDR2 ANQGSEA. For the CDR3, the DNA is TGCAGCGCCGCCGGTAACATGGGGGGAAAAGGGTACGAGCAGTACTTC. It codes for CSAAGNMGGKGYEQYF.

About this clonotype itself: This may be a read error, as it is one base from a much larger clone. Here the CDR3 omits its conserved ending phenylalanine or tryptophan, so a read error is the likely source. CDR3 sequence: CASSWTGQETQYL. The CDR3 nucleotides are TGTGCCAGCAGTTGGACAGGCCAAGAGACCCAGTACTTA. The chain employs TRBV6-6 and TRBJ2-5; 7 nucleotides align to TRBD1. The CDR3 length is 13 residues. The trim removed 4 bases at V and 1 base at J, leaving 0 bases unmatched. Germline V lookup: CDR1 MNHNY, CDR2 SVGAGI (reference sequence).

This clonotype occurred many times. The CDR3, as DNA: TGTGCCAGCAGCTTAACATACCGGGACAGGGGCTCCTACGAGCAGTACTTC. It is translated as CASSLTYRDRGSYEQYF. The rearrangement uses TRBV6-5 and TRBJ2-7, with TRBD1 identical over 10 bases. Germline V lookup: CDR1 MNHEY, CDR2 SVGAGI. CDR3 length: 17 residues. V was clipped by 6 bases and J by 0 bases; unmatched bases: 11.

The chain links TRBV7-8 to TRBJ2-5, with 10 bases aligning to TRBD2. The CDR3 runs 19 residues. CDR1 is SGHVS and CDR2 is FQNEAQ in the germline V gene. Trimming removed 7 bases from V and 0 bases from J; junction bases left unmatched: 17. DNA for the CDR3: TGTGCCAGCATACATAGGAGGTCTAGCGGGGGCCCGTACCAAGAGACCCAGTACTTC. It is translated as CASIHRRSSGGPYQETQYF.

This sequence joins TRBV9 and TRBJ2-2; D might be TRBD2 (6 bases). The germline V gene has CDR1 SGDLS and CDR2 YYNGEE. Trimming stripped 0 bases from V and 4 bases from J, with 13 bases between. This CDR3 comprises 16 residues. CDR3 coding DNA: TGTGCCAGCAGCGTAGTGCGGGGCGCGGGCACCGGGGAGCTGTTTTTT. Translated: CASSVVRGAGTGELFF.

The chain recombines TRBV28 with TRBJ2-5; D is perhaps TRBD1 (5 bases). Germline CDR1 reads MDHEN; CDR2 reads SYDVKM. The CDR3 consists of 12 residues. The V end was cut by 9 bases, the J end by 11 bases, with 19 bases between. The CDR3 DNA reads as TGTGCCAGGATAGCAGGGTTTGGAGAGCAGTACTTC. Protein: CARIAGFGEQYF.

This clonotype showed up just once. The chain combines TRBV5-1 with TRBJ2-7; perhaps TRBD1 as D (5 bases). The CDR3 runs 13 residues. With 3 bases removed from V and 8 bases from J, the gap between germline ends came to 15 bases. CDR1 and CDR2 (germline): SGHRS, YFSETQ. The CDR3 nucleotides are TGCGCCAGCAGCTCCGCACAGGTCGCCAAGCAGTACTTC. Protein sequence: CASSSAQVAKQYF. Based on the CDR3 plus reference TRBV5-1 and TRBJ2-7, the full variable domain is KAGVTQTPRYLIKTRGQQVTLSCSPISGHRSVSWYQQTPGQGLQFLFEYFSETQRNKGNFPGRFSGRQFSNSRSEMNVSTLELGDSALYLCASSSAQVAKQYFGPGTRLTVT.